Each of the 11 T cell receptor beta chains below was sequenced from the same sample in a study of early T cells in non-severe SARS-CoV-2 infection. From the 5' RACE reads, TCRdb called clonotypes with MiXCR, one entry per CDR3 protein. The sample yields over 85,000 distinct CDR3 sequences, over 10% seen once. The sequencing used whole blood, collected at baseline. All receptors derive from an adult who was a healthcare worker with PCR-confirmed SARS-CoV-2 infection or an uninfected control (not recorded which).

This clonotype was observed a few times. J is TRBJ1-5 and V is TRBV18, with a tentative D call TRBD1 (5 bases). Looked up from germline, CDR1 is KGHSH and CDR2 is LQKENI. The CDR3 contains 16 residues. The V and J ends lost 3 bases and 2 bases respectively, with 14 bases between them. CDR3 in amino acids: CASSPSRQSGNQPQHF. The CDR3 coding sequence is TGTGCCAGCTCACCTTCTCGACAGTCGGGCAATCAGCCCCAGCATTTT.

The chain has TRBV11-3 and TRBJ2-1, with TRBD2 matching 13 bases. The CDR3 loop spans 15 amino acids. V was clipped by 5 bases and J by 6 bases; unmatched bases: 4. Germline V CDR1 and CDR2: SGHNT, YENEEA. CDR3 loop: CASSRLAGGLNEQFF. CDR3 DNA: TGTGCCAGCAGCCGACTAGCGGGGGGACTCAATGAGCAGTTCTTC.

This clonotype has only a few counts. The V call is TRBV27, the J call TRBJ1-5; possible D gene TRBD1, 5 bases. The V end lost 3 bases, the J end lost 0 bases, and 6 bases lay between the germline ends. Per germline, CDR1 MNHEY and CDR2 SMNVEV (reference sequence). This CDR3 comprises 14 residues. The CDR3 DNA is TGTGCCAGCAGTTTTACAGGTAGCAATCAGCCCCAGCATTTT. It translates to CASSFTGSNQPQHF.

This clonotype was observed at least ten times. The chain is built from TRBV6-5 and TRBJ2-3; D remains ambiguous. V was clipped by 7 bases and J by 2 bases, with 10 bases between them. Germline V CDR1 and CDR2: MNHEY, SVGAGI. The CDR3 has 13 amino acids. For the CDR3, the DNA is TGTGCCAGCACCAACCCTTACACAGATACGCAGTATTTT. Encoded protein: CASTNPYTDTQYF.

The chain links TRBV7-2 to TRBJ2-1, with a tentative D call TRBD1 (5 bases). The V gene's germline CDR1 is SGHTA and CDR2 FQGNSA. V was trimmed by 4 bases and J by 4 bases, leaving 11 bases between them. CDR3 length: 14 residues. For the CDR3, the DNA is TGTGCCAGCAGCTCAATGACAGTTTACAATGAGCAGTTCTTC. It is translated as CASSSMTVYNEQFF.

This clonotype was recorded a few times. V gene TRBV27 combines with J gene TRBJ2-3, with TRBD2 identical over 8 bases. The ends lost 2 bases at V and 0 bases at J; junction bases unmatched: 13. Germline V CDR1 and CDR2: MNHEY, SMNVEV (reference sequence). CDR3 length: 19 amino acids. CDR3 protein: CASSLQPPLSGTSTDTQYF. Here the CDR3 DNA reads TGTGCCAGCAGTTTACAGCCCCCTCTTAGCGGGACCAGCACAGATACGCAGTATTTT.

A few counts support this clonotype. The V and J genes are TRBV7-2 and TRBJ2-1; 12 nucleotides line up with TRBD1. The CDR3 has 18 residues. V dropped 4 bases and J dropped 4; count of bases not matched to a gene: 11. Germline CDR1 is SGHTA and CDR2 is FQGNSA. DNA for the CDR3: TGTGCCAGCAGCTCAACAGAGGGACAGGGGGCTGGTTACAATGAGCAGTTCTTC. This translates into CASSSTEGQGAGYNEQFF.

The chain combines TRBV5-1 with TRBJ1-5, with D unresolved. The V and J ends lost 5 bases and 4 bases respectively, with 13 bases between them. The CDR3 runs 14 residues. Germline V CDR1 and CDR2: SGHRS, YFSETQ. CDR3: CASSPGSVNQPQHF. DNA for the CDR3: TGCGCCAGCAGTCCCGGGTCGGTGAATCAGCCCCAGCATTTT. The variable domain in full, completed from reference TRBV5-1 and TRBJ1-5, reads KAGVTQTPRYLIKTRGQQVTLSCSPISGHRSVSWYQQTPGQGLQFLFEYFSETQRNKGNFPGRFSGRQFSNSRSEMNVSTLELGDSALYLCASSPGSVNQPQHFGDGTRLSIL.

This clonotype was counted many times. The chain uses TRBV3-1 and TRBJ2-5; no clear D gene. The CDR3 is made up of 14 amino acids. Trimming shortened V by 3 bases and J by 2 bases, and 10 bases separated the two germline ends. Germline loops: CDR1 LGHDT, CDR2 YNNKEL (reference sequence). The CDR3, as DNA: TGTGCCAGCAGCCAGAGGACGGTACAAGAGACCCAGTACTTC. It specifies CASSQRTVQETQYF.

The chain combines TRBV7-2 with TRBJ1-2, with 7 nucleotides matching TRBD1. The CDR3 loop spans 14 amino acids. The J segment lost 6 bases and the V segment lost 5 bases, leaving 9 bases of the junction unmatched. In germline, CDR1 is SGHTA, CDR2 FQGNSA. In DNA form, the CDR3 reads TGTGCCAGCAGCCCGCGGACAGGAGATCATGGCTACACCTTC. Protein product: CASSPRTGDHGYTF.

The chain couples TRBV20-1 to TRBJ1-2; 7 bases match TRBD1. V lost 6 bases, J lost 7 bases, and 17 bases stayed unmatched. CDR1 and CDR2 (germline): DFQATT, SNEGSKA (reference sequence). There are 15 residues in the CDR3. Here the CDR3 reads CSAPEGQMGGLGYTF. CDR3 DNA sequence: TGCAGTGCCCCCGAGGGACAGATGGGGGGCCTTGGCTACACCTTC.